This T cell receptor beta chain emerged from a study of blood T cells in healthy people across ages. The authors ran a second PCR of 7 to 11 cycles using a sample-barcoded 5' primer and a J-beta primer mix. Each of the cDNA molecules was tagged by a template-switch adaptor with 12 random nucleotides. In TCRdb, the 5' RACE reads were re-called with MiXCR into one record per CDR3 protein. The data hold about 720,000 distinct CDR3 sequences, with 25% observed a single time. Total RNA extraction produced at least 5 micrograms (per sample) for the study. This clonotype is a singleton in its sample. Its antigen is undetermined. Study observations and caveats: Both higher diversity and more naive CD4+ cells marked long-lived donors when set against aged donors.

These data were also filed under a second study, of T cells of mothers and their children.

This sequence originates from a boy aged 5-17 years in good health. The specimen was blood.

The CDR3 spells CASRTAGGSNEQFF. The CDR3 bases are TGTGCCAGCAGGACCGCGGGAGGGTCCAATGAGCAGTTCTTC. The genes are TRBV7-2 and TRBJ2-1, with TRBD2 matching 9 bases. CDR1 and CDR2 (germline): SGHTA, FQGNSA. J was trimmed by 6 bases and V by 6 bases; bases with no gene match: 6. The CDR3 is made up of 14 amino acids. Drawing the rest from reference TRBV7-2 and TRBJ2-1, the complete variable domain is GAGVSQSPSNKVTEKGKDVELRCDPISGHTALYWYRQSLGQGLEFLIYFQGNSAPDKSGLPSDRFSAERTGGSVSTLTIQRTQQEDSAVYLCASRTAGGSNEQFFGPGTRLTVL.